These 15 T cell receptor beta chains came from one sample sequenced in a study of Ad26.COV2.S vaccination and SARS-CoV-2 variants. Regarding treatment: 15 to 20 received Ad26.COV2.S at low or high dose, single or two shots; 5 received placebo; per-sample allocation not given. Sampling was done on day 63 after the first vaccine or placebo injection. Assay used: immunoSEQ multiplex PCR; TCRdb lists only in-frame clones, some missing. Among roughly 680,000 clones listed, roughly 90% were seen once. The starting material was peripheral blood, obtained in a trial of Ad26.COV2.S vaccine versus placebo. The receptors stem from a person aged 18-65 years who received the Ad26.COV2.S COVID-19 vaccine or a placebo.

The rearrangement links TRBV7-2 to TRBJ2-5; unclear D gene. Germline V gene sequence: CDR1 SGHTA, CDR2 FQGNSA. Trimming pared 5 bases from V and 6 bases from J, leaving 13 bases between. The CDR3 runs to 13 residues. The CDR3 protein is CASSPGPLKTQYF. DNA for the CDR3: TGTGCCAGCAGCCCTGGGCCGTTGAAGACCCAGTACTTC.

This sequence joins TRBV5-6 and TRBJ2-1, with D perhaps matching TRBD2 (6 bases). With 4 bases removed from V and 0 bases from J, the gap between germline ends came to 14 bases. Germline CDR1 SGHDT, CDR2 YYEEEE. This CDR3 has 16 amino acids. CDR3 in DNA: TGTGCCAGCAGCCCCCAAGCGGACTACTCCTACAATGAGCAGTTCTTC. It is translated as CASSPQADYSYNEQFF.

The chain links TRBV7-9 to TRBJ2-2; D ambiguous. The CDR3 runs to 13 residues. V lost 5 bases, J lost 2 bases, and 6 bases lay in between. Germline CDR1 is SEHNR and CDR2 is FQNEAQ (reference sequence). The CDR3 here is CASSHVNTGELFF. Written as DNA, the CDR3 is TGTGCCAGCAGCCACGTAAACACCGGGGAGCTGTTTTTT.

The V and J genes are TRBV7-9 and TRBJ2-5, with 11 bases fitting TRBD2. CDR3 length: 15 amino acids. CDR1 is SEHNR and CDR2 is FQNEAQ in the germline V gene (reference sequence). Unmatched junction bases numbered 5, after V lost 5 bases and J lost 3 bases. The CDR3: CASSPGTSGKETQYF. The CDR3 bases are TGTGCCAGCAGCCCCGGGACTAGCGGAAAAGAGACCCAGTACTTC.

The chain joins TRBV3-1 (or the pseudogene TRBV3-2) to TRBJ1-4, with D maybe TRBD1 (6 bases). Trimming removed 1 base at V and 12 bases at J, with 15 bases between. Germline V gene data show CDR1 as LGHDT and CDR2 as YNNKEL (reference sequence). The CDR3 totals 14 residues. The CDR3 DNA sequence: TGTGCCAGCAGCCAAGGGGGGGCCTTCGGGGAACTGTTTTTT. Its translation is CASSQGGAFGELFF.

This sequence joins TRBV10-3 and TRBJ2-5; D gene uncertain. Trimming took 2 bases from V and 2 from J, leaving 3 bases between them. The CDR3 totals 12 residues. The germline CDR1 and CDR2 sequences are ENHRY and SYGVKD. CDR3 protein: CAISELQETQYF. As DNA, the CDR3 is TGTGCCATCAGTGAGCTTCAAGAGACCCAGTACTTC.

This chain links TRBV25-1 with TRBJ1-1, with D tentatively TRBD1 (5 bases). The CDR3 loop spans 13 amino acids. Germline CDR1 is MGHDK and CDR2 is SYGVNS. V dropped 6 bases and J dropped 7 bases, with 15 bases sitting between them. The CDR3 loop reads CASSQPGQFEAFF. The CDR3 DNA sequence: TGTGCCAGCAGCCAACCCGGACAATTTGAAGCTTTCTTT. The full variable domain, completed using reference TRBV25-1 and TRBJ1-1, is EADIYQTPRYLVIGTGKKITLECSQTMGHDKMYWYQQDPGMELHLIHYSYGVNSTEKGDLSSESTVSRIRTEHFPLTLESARPSHTSQYLCASSQPGQFEAFFGQGTRLTVV.

This clone was recorded once. This chain connects TRBV12-2 to TRBJ2-1; the table assigns TRBD2, which was not confirmed against the DNA. TRBV12-2 is tagged as a pseudogene. The CDR3 is 15 residues long. CDR3 protein: CASRLDLAGDNEQFF. DNA for the CDR3: TGTGCAAGTCGCTTAGACCTAGCGGGGGACAATGAGCAGTTCTTC.

This chain uses TRBV5-1 with TRBJ2-5, with D perhaps matching TRBD2 (6 bases). Trimming removed 0 bases at V and 5 bases at J, with 14 bases between. This CDR3 spans 15 amino acids. The V gene's germline CDR1 is SGHRS and CDR2 YFSETQ. The CDR3 is CASSLGWRGRETQYF. The CDR3 DNA sequence: TGCGCCAGCAGCTTGGGTTGGCGGGGCCGGGAGACCCAGTACTTC.

The rearrangement joins TRBV5-6 to TRBJ2-5, with D possibly TRBD2 on 6 matching bases. The CDR3 has 14 amino acids. The germline gives CDR1 SGHDT, CDR2 YYEEEE. V was trimmed by 1 base and J by 9 bases, leaving 16 bases between them. CDR3 bases: TGTGCCAGCAGCTTGAATGTGCGGGGTGGGGCCCAGTACTTC. Its protein is CASSLNVRGGAQYF.

The chain recombines TRBV5-1 with TRBJ2-3; TRBD2 aligns across 10 bases. This CDR3 contains 16 residues. Germline CDR1 reads SGHRS; CDR2 reads YFSETQ. V was pared by 0 bases and J by 4 bases, with 5 bases of the junction left unmatched. The CDR3 DNA is TGCGCCAGCAGCTTGGCAGCGGGGGGGCCATCAGATACGCAGTATTTT. Translation: CASSLAAGGPSDTQYF.

This chain connects TRBV10-2 to TRBJ2-7; 9 bases are shared with TRBD2. Trimming at V came to 4 bases and at J to 1 base, leaving 8 bases not matched to a gene. The germline gives CDR1 WSHSY, CDR2 SAAADI. CDR3 length: 16 amino acids. This CDR3 reads CASSGATSGKSYEQYF. The DNA for the CDR3 is TGCGCCAGCAGTGGGGCGACTAGCGGAAAGTCCTACGAGCAGTACTTC.

The chain combines TRBV11-1 with TRBJ1-4; no definite D call. Germline V CDR1 and CDR2: SGHAT, FQDESV (reference sequence). The CDR3 contains 14 residues. Trimming cost V 2 bases and J 8 bases, with 12 bases left between them. The CDR3 loop is CASSLNGGREKLFF. The CDR3 DNA follows: TGTGCCAGCAGCTTAAACGGAGGGAGAGAAAAACTGTTTTTT.

The chain employs TRBV14 and TRBJ1-2; 8 bases fit TRBD1. V trimming: 4 bases; J trimming: 8 bases; junction bases outside the gene matches: 12. The germline CDR1 and CDR2 sequences are SGHDN and FVKESK. The CDR3 loop spans 15 amino acids. CDR3 protein: CASSRPDRVLGGYTF. CDR3 DNA: TGTGCCAGCAGCCGCCCGGACAGGGTCTTGGGCGGCTACACCTTC.

The rearrangement joins TRBV29-1 to TRBJ2-3; TRBD2 matches 13 bases. This CDR3 region has 14 residues. Germline-derived CDR1 and CDR2 are SQVTM and ANQGSEA. V trimming: 7 bases; J trimming: 4 bases; junction bases outside the gene matches: 5. The CDR3 here is CSARLAGGPDTQYF. In nucleotides, the CDR3 is TGCAGCGCCCGACTAGCGGGGGGCCCAGATACGCAGTATTTT.